This note documents a single TCR beta chain sequence. Base qualities are not recorded, but no much larger clone differs from it by a single base. This specimen's time point label, interpreted: cells obtained before transplantation from donor or recipient. Mixed lymphocyte reactions plated some 200,000 CFSE-labeled pre-transplant responders with some 200,000 irradiated violet-dye-labeled stimulators and were cultured for 6 days. Proliferating CD3+CD4+CFSE-low and CD3+CD8+CFSE-low responder cells were FACS-sorted on a BD Influx sorter after the mixed lymphocyte reaction. The library relied on the immunoSEQ multiplex PCR assay. For most patients, genomic DNA was isolated with the Qiagen DNeasy Blood and Tissue Kit and shipped frozen to Adaptive Biotechnologies for TCR sequencing. For most patients, high-throughput TCR-beta CDR3 sequencing of genomic DNA was performed by Adaptive Biotechnologies. The authors' analysis ran thus. TCR sequencing data were retrieved from Adaptive's ImmunoSEQ software for some 17 patients, whereas a few other patients were processed with MiXCR and VDJtools. To correct CD4 versus CD8 sorting errors, sequences present in both subsets at a frequency ratio below 5:1 were removed. CDR3 nucleotide sequences shared by donor and recipient were removed because the origin of these sequences could not be assigned. To be classed as alloreactive, a clone needed at least 2-fold expansion over unstimulated cells and a minimum CFSE-low frequency of 0.002% (template counts) or 0.001% (read counts). Mappable clones were those detected in sequenced pre-transplant spleen, lymph node, or MLR CFSE-low populations of the donor or recipient. Cumulative frequency of alloreactive clones was calculated as a percentage of all sequences weighted by copy number. TCRdb mirrors the immuneACCESS table, restricted to in-frame sequences. Some clones are absent from its copies; in checked studies, under half trace to an unresolved V gene, and the reason for the others is unknown. That table gives V, J and clone size, and the DNA gave D and trimming. Recorded for this sample are about 10,000 clones; around 29% of them occurred a single time. The ten largest account for around 5.2% of the sample.

These data originate in a study of graft-versus-host responses after intestinal transplantation (dated by TCRdb to about 2021). Background for the entire study: The transplants that recipients received were multivisceral, liver-intestinal, or isolated intestinal. All recipients received anti-thymocyte globulin induction followed by maintenance tacrolimus and steroids for around 3 years. The cohort enrolled roughly 25 intestinal transplant recipients including one retransplant, and a few patients lacking pretransplant specimens were excluded. Alloreactive clones were identified by sequencing pre-transplant mixed lymphocyte reaction products and comparing them with unstimulated pre-transplant donor and recipient T cells. Graft-versus-host and host-versus-graft alloreactive T cell clones were tracked in the graft, circulation and bone marrow after intestinal transplantation using bulk TCR-beta CDR3 sequencing. Instead of going to the commercial service, samples from three later patients were sequenced in-house on an Illumina MiSeq and processed with MiXCR. A peak of at least 4% donor T cells among recipient peripheral blood mononuclear cells was the definition used for donor T cell macrochimerism. The investigation overall reported the following: Peak levels of circulating GvH clones were associated with declines in HvG clones early after transplant. In patients with donor T cell macrochimerism, the allografts had high GvH to HvG T cell clonal ratios. GvH clones turned up in recipient bone marrow, with some appearing earlier in ileal mucosa or blood, a pattern consistent with an intestinal mucosal origin. Conclusions were limited by the relatively low number and heterogeneity of intestinal transplant patients.

The input for sequencing was alloreactive CD4+ T cells from a mixed lymphocyte reaction culture, taken before transplantation. This specimen's cell subset or site label, per the study, means: CFSE-low proliferating T cells sorted from approximately 6-day pre-transplant mixed lymphocyte reaction (GvH or HvG direction). This sequence originates from a human patient who was an organ donor for intestinal transplantation.

The CDR3 has the sequence CASSTGGAYNSPLHF. The sequenced DNA: TGTGCCAGCAGCACAGGGGGCGCCTATAATTCACCCCTCCACTTT. Recombination linked TRBV7-6 to TRBJ1-6, and 9 bases in between align with TRBD1. The germline V gene provides CDR1 SGHVS and CDR2 FNYEAQ. From its cysteine to its phenylalanine, the CDR3 spans 15 amino acids. Only CDR3 DNA is held: 45 bases, read in frame from base 1. At the junction V is shortened by 5 bases and J by 2 bases; bases outside the gene matches: 1.